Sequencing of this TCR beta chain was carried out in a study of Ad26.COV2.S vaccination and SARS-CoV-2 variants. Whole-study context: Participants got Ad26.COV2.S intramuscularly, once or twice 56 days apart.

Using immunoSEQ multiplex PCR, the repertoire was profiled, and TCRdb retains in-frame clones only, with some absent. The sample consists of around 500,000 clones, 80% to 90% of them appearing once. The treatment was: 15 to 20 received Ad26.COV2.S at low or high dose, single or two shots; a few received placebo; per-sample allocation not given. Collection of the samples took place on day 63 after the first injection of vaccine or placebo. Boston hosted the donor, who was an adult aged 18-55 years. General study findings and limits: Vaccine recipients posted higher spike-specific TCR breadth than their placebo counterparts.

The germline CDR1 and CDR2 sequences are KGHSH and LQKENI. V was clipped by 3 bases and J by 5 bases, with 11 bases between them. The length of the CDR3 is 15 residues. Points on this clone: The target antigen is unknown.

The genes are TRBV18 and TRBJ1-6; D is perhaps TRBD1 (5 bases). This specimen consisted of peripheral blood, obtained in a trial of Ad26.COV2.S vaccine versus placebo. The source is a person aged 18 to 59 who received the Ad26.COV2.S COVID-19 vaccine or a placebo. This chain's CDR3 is CASSPRDGDNSPLHF. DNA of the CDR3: TGTGCCAGCTCACCCCGGGACGGCGATAATTCACCCCTCCACTTT.